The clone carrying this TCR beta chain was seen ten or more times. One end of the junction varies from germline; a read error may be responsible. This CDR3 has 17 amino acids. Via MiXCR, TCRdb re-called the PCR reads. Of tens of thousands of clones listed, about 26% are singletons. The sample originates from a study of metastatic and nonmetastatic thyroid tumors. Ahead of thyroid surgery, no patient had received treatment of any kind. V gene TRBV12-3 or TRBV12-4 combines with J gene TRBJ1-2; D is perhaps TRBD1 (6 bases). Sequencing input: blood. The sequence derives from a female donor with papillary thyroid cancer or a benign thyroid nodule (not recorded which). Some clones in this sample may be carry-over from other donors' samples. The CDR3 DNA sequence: TGTGCCAGCAGTTTAGGAACCTTCTCGGGGGCCGGGCGTGGCTACATCTTC. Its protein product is CASSLGTFSGAGRGYIF.